A selection of T cell receptor beta chains follows, all from one sample in a study of T cell responses to AZD1222 COVID-19 vaccine. Clones were read by immunoSEQ multiplex PCR, and TCRdb kept only the in-frame ones, dropping some. This sample yields approximately 120,000 clones, of which more than 80% are seen a single time; approximately 1.5% belongs to the top ten. The sequencing here drew on peripheral blood, taken on day 0 of AZD1222 vaccination. The receptors shown here come from an adult in good health. Both conserved end residues are part of each CDR3. A D gene is named only where the DNA matches it firmly. Expanded clones get a size class; other rows say once, few or many, or leave the size out.

CDR3 DNA: TGTGCCAGCAGTACCTTGACTGAAGCTTTCTTT
CDR3 protein: CASSTLTEAFF
J gene: TRBJ1-1
clone size: few
D gene: .
V gene: TRBV28

CDR3 DNA: TGTGCCAGCAGTTTACAGGCAGGCCACCAAGGCTATGGCTACACCTTC
CDR3 protein: CASSLQAGHQGYGYTF
J gene: TRBJ1-2
clone size: .
D gene: .
V gene: TRBV27

CDR3 DNA: TGTGCCAGCAGTGAAGAGCAGGGGGCCTTCTCCTACGAGCAGTACTTC
CDR3 protein: CASSEEQGAFSYEQYF
J gene: TRBJ2-7
clone size: .
D gene: TRBD1
V gene: TRBV2

CDR3 DNA: TGTGCCAGCAGCTTAGGGGCCCTGGATATAAAGGGCAATCAGCCCCAGCATTTT
CDR3 protein: CASSLGALDIKGNQPQHF
J gene: TRBJ1-5
clone size: once
D gene: .
V gene: TRBV7-9

CDR3 DNA: TGTGCCAGCAGCGTACCGGGCCTTAAAGAGACCCAGTACTTC
CDR3 protein: CASSVPGLKETQYF
J gene: TRBJ2-5
clone size: .
D gene: .
V gene: TRBV5-5

CDR3 DNA: TGTGCCAGCAGCATCCTTCCGACAGGCCAAGAGACCCAGTACTTC
CDR3 protein: CASSILPTGQETQYF
J gene: TRBJ2-5
clone size: .
D gene: .
V gene: TRBV13

CDR3 DNA: TGTGCCAGCAGCTTAGATAGTTCCTCTGGAAACACCATATATTTT
CDR3 protein: CASSLDSSSGNTIYF
J gene: TRBJ1-3
clone size: .
D gene: .
V gene: TRBV11-3

CDR3 DNA: TGTGCCAGCAGCCAAGAGGTGACCCAGGGCAGGGAGCTGTTTTTT
CDR3 protein: CASSQEVTQGRELFF
J gene: TRBJ2-2
clone size: few
D gene: .
V gene: TRBV4-2

CDR3 DNA: TGCGCCAGCAGCAGCCACCGGGACAGGAATCGGGAGCAGTACTTC
CDR3 protein: CASSSHRDRNREQYF
J gene: TRBJ2-7
clone size: few
D gene: TRBD1
V gene: TRBV5-1

CDR3 DNA: TGTGCCAGCAGTTTCGTGCAGGGGAACACTGAAGCTTTCTTT
CDR3 protein: CASSFVQGNTEAFF
J gene: TRBJ1-1
clone size: .
D gene: .
V gene: TRBV27

CDR3 DNA: TGTGCCAGCTCACCTCCCACAATCTTCGGATACACCATATATTTT
CDR3 protein: CASSPPTIFGYTIYF
J gene: TRBJ1-3
clone size: .
D gene: .
V gene: TRBV18

CDR3 DNA: TGTGCCATCAATCGCGAGAACACCGGGGAGCTGTTTTTT
CDR3 protein: CAINRENTGELFF
J gene: TRBJ2-2
clone size: .
D gene: .
V gene: TRBV10-3

CDR3 DNA: TGTGCCAGCAGTAGTCATGACAATGAGCAGTTCTTC
CDR3 protein: CASSSHDNEQFF
J gene: TRBJ2-1
clone size: .
D gene: .
V gene: TRBV6-5

CDR3 DNA: TGTGCCAGCTCAGCCTCCGGGACAGCCACCTACGAGCAGTACTTC
CDR3 protein: CASSASGTATYEQYF
J gene: TRBJ2-7
clone size: .
D gene: TRBD1
V gene: TRBV18

CDR3 DNA: TGTGCCAGCACCGTCTGGGGCAGGGGACGCGAGCAGTACTTC
CDR3 protein: CASTVWGRGREQYF
J gene: TRBJ2-7
clone size: few
D gene: .
V gene: TRBV28

CDR3 DNA: TGTGCCAGTAGTATGAGATTGGGCTCCCCCTACGAGCAGTACTTC
CDR3 protein: CASSMRLGSPYEQYF
J gene: TRBJ2-7
clone size: .
D gene: .
V gene: TRBV19

CDR3 DNA: TGTGCCAGCAGCTGGAACAAGAACACTGAAGCTTTCTTT
CDR3 protein: CASSWNKNTEAFF
J gene: TRBJ1-1
clone size: .
D gene: .
V gene: TRBV5-8

CDR3 DNA: TGCGCCAGCAGCCAGAATCAGGGGTGGAACACTGAAGCTTTCTTT
CDR3 protein: CASSQNQGWNTEAFF
J gene: TRBJ1-1
clone size: .
D gene: .
V gene: TRBV5-1

CDR3 DNA: TGCGCCAGCAGCTTGGGCGGGACAGCCTACGAGCAGTACTTC
CDR3 protein: CASSLGGTAYEQYF
J gene: TRBJ2-7
clone size: few
D gene: .
V gene: TRBV5-1

CDR3 DNA: TGTGCCAGCAGCTCCGGCCTGACTAGCGGGAGTATCAATGAGCAGTTCTTC
CDR3 protein: CASSSGLTSGSINEQFF
J gene: TRBJ2-1
clone size: .
D gene: TRBD2
V gene: TRBV5-8

CDR3 DNA: TGTGCCAGCAGCGGTGGGGACAGGGGGCCTAATTCACCCCTCCACTTT
CDR3 protein: CASSGGDRGPNSPLHF
J gene: TRBJ1-6
clone size: .
D gene: TRBD1
V gene: TRBV9

CDR3 DNA: TGCGCCAGCAGCCAAGATTTATCGCGTAGAGTAGGGGCTTTCTTT
CDR3 protein: CASSQDLSRRVGAFF
J gene: TRBJ1-1
clone size: few
D gene: .
V gene: TRBV4-3

CDR3 DNA: TGTGCTAGTGGTTTGGTACGTAGCGGGAGGGAAGACACTGAAGCTTTCTTT
CDR3 protein: CASGLVRSGREDTEAFF
J gene: TRBJ1-1
clone size: .
D gene: .
V gene: TRBV12-5

CDR3 DNA: TGTGCCAGCAGTCATTCAGGGGAAAATTCACCCCTCCACTTT
CDR3 protein: CASSHSGENSPLHF
J gene: TRBJ1-6
clone size: .
D gene: .
V gene: TRBV3-1/TRBV3-2

CDR3 DNA: TGTGCCAGCACCGCCACCCCACAGGGGACCTTCTACGAGCAGTACTTC
CDR3 protein: CASTATPQGTFYEQYF
J gene: TRBJ2-7
clone size: .
D gene: TRBD1
V gene: TRBV27

CDR3 DNA: TGTGCCAGCAGTTTACGCGTCAGACAGGGGGTGACTCTGGGGGCCAACGTTCTGACTTTC
CDR3 protein: CASSLRVRQGVTLGANVLTF
J gene: TRBJ2-6
clone size: .
D gene: TRBD1
V gene: TRBV27

CDR3 DNA: TGTGCCAGCAGTTACTGGGGGATTAACACTGAAGCTTTCTTT
CDR3 protein: CASSYWGINTEAFF
J gene: TRBJ1-1
clone size: .
D gene: .
V gene: TRBV6-2/TRBV6-3

CDR3 DNA: TGTGCCAGCAGCTTAGGGCAGTCACCTAACTATGGCTACACCTTC
CDR3 protein: CASSLGQSPNYGYTF
J gene: TRBJ1-2
clone size: .
D gene: .
V gene: TRBV7-6

CDR3 DNA: TGCAGCGTTGTGACAGGGGAGGGGACTGAAGCTTTCTTT
CDR3 protein: CSVVTGEGTEAFF
J gene: TRBJ1-1
clone size: .
D gene: TRBD1
V gene: TRBV29-1

CDR3 DNA: TGTGCCAGTAGTATAGGAAGGGGGACCCTTTCGAACACTGAAGCTTTCTTT
CDR3 protein: CASSIGRGTLSNTEAFF
J gene: TRBJ1-1
clone size: .
D gene: .
V gene: TRBV19

CDR3 DNA: TGTGCCAGTAGTATTCAGGACAGGCTTGAGCAGTACTTC
CDR3 protein: CASSIQDRLEQYF
J gene: TRBJ2-7
clone size: .
D gene: TRBD1
V gene: TRBV19

CDR3 DNA: TGTGCCTGGAGTGTTGACAGGGGTCCATTCTTGAACACTGAAGCTTTCTTT
CDR3 protein: CAWSVDRGPFLNTEAFF
J gene: TRBJ1-1
clone size: once
D gene: TRBD1
V gene: TRBV30

CDR3 DNA: TGTGCCTGGAGTTTTCCGGCGGGGGATTTTACCTCCTACGAGCAGTACTTC
CDR3 protein: CAWSFPAGDFTSYEQYF
J gene: TRBJ2-7
clone size: few
D gene: TRBD2
V gene: TRBV30

CDR3 DNA: TGTGCCAGCAGTGATTCGGGACAGGGCTTCTACGAGCAGTACTTC
CDR3 protein: CASSDSGQGFYEQYF
J gene: TRBJ2-7
clone size: .
D gene: TRBD1
V gene: TRBV2

CDR3 DNA: TGTGCCAGCAGCTTAGTCCTAGCGGGAGGGCACGAGCAGTACTTC
CDR3 protein: CASSLVLAGGHEQYF
J gene: TRBJ2-7
clone size: .
D gene: TRBD2
V gene: TRBV7-9

CDR3 DNA: TGCGCCAGCAGCCGAACCAAGCGGGGACATCAGAACGACGAGCAGTACTTC
CDR3 protein: CASSRTKRGHQNDEQYF
J gene: TRBJ2-7
clone size: .
D gene: .
V gene: TRBV4-1

CDR3 DNA: TGTGCCACCAGTGTTTCCGGGGTCGAGACCCAGTACTTC
CDR3 protein: CATSVSGVETQYF
J gene: TRBJ2-5
clone size: .
D gene: .
V gene: TRBV24-1

CDR3 DNA: TGTGCCAGCAGCTTAGCGCTAAGTGCTTATGGCTACACCTTC
CDR3 protein: CASSLALSAYGYTF
J gene: TRBJ1-2
clone size: .
D gene: .
V gene: TRBV7-2

CDR3 DNA: TGTGCCAGCAGCGTAGGCCGTCTCCCTAATCAGCCCCAGCATTTT
CDR3 protein: CASSVGRLPNQPQHF
J gene: TRBJ1-5
clone size: .
D gene: .
V gene: TRBV9

CDR3 DNA: TGCGCCAGCAGCTTGGCGGCGCCGAAAGGTGGAAACACCATATATTTT
CDR3 protein: CASSLAAPKGGNTIYF
J gene: TRBJ1-3
clone size: .
D gene: .
V gene: TRBV5-1

CDR3 DNA: TGTGCCAGCAGCTTAACAGGGGGCTTGAGTGAAGCTTTCTTT
CDR3 protein: CASSLTGGLSEAFF
J gene: TRBJ1-1
clone size: .
D gene: TRBD1
V gene: TRBV11-3

CDR3 DNA: TGTGCCAGCAGTGACTCTGAAGGGGGCCGGGATGAGCAGTTCTTC
CDR3 protein: CASSDSEGGRDEQFF
J gene: TRBJ2-1
clone size: medium-sized
D gene: TRBD1
V gene: TRBV6-4

CDR3 DNA: TGCGCCAGCAGCCAAGATTTTGGAAACACCATATATTTT
CDR3 protein: CASSQDFGNTIYF
J gene: TRBJ1-3
clone size: .
D gene: .
V gene: TRBV4-1

CDR3 DNA: TGTGCCAGCAGCTCCCTGGTCGGCGGGAGGGCCGGCCACGAGCAGTACTTC
CDR3 protein: CASSSLVGGRAGHEQYF
J gene: TRBJ2-7
clone size: .
D gene: TRBD2
V gene: TRBV7-2

CDR3 DNA: TGCAGCGTTACCCCGGGACAGGGGCACTATGGCTACACCTTC
CDR3 protein: CSVTPGQGHYGYTF
J gene: TRBJ1-2
clone size: few
D gene: TRBD1
V gene: TRBV29-1

CDR3 DNA: TGTGCCATCAGTGAGTTGAATGGAGAGAACACTGAAGCTTTCTTT
CDR3 protein: CAISELNGENTEAFF
J gene: TRBJ1-1
clone size: .
D gene: .
V gene: TRBV10-3

CDR3 DNA: TGTGCCAGCAGGACAGGGTGGGCTAATGAAAAACTGTTTTTT
CDR3 protein: CASRTGWANEKLFF
J gene: TRBJ1-4
clone size: .
D gene: TRBD1
V gene: TRBV27

CDR3 DNA: TGTGCCAGCAGCTTACAAGCCCCTACGGAGGGCTACACCTTC
CDR3 protein: CASSLQAPTEGYTF
J gene: TRBJ1-2
clone size: .
D gene: .
V gene: TRBV7-9

CDR3 DNA: TGTGCCAGTAGTATAGATGGAGGGAAGGAAGCTTTCTTT
CDR3 protein: CASSIDGGKEAFF
J gene: TRBJ1-1
clone size: .
D gene: .
V gene: TRBV19

CDR3 DNA: TGCGCCAGCAGCCTGACAGGGAACAATGAGCAGTTCTTC
CDR3 protein: CASSLTGNNEQFF
J gene: TRBJ2-1
clone size: .
D gene: TRBD1
V gene: TRBV5-1

CDR3 DNA: TGTGCCAGCAGCCGCATTGGACAGGGGAGAACCGGGGAGCTGTTTTTT
CDR3 protein: CASSRIGQGRTGELFF
J gene: TRBJ2-2
clone size: .
D gene: TRBD1
V gene: TRBV7-9

CDR3 DNA: TGTGCCAGCAGTTATTTTCCGGGAAGACAGGGACGCGAGCAGTACTTC
CDR3 protein: CASSYFPGRQGREQYF
J gene: TRBJ2-7
clone size: .
D gene: TRBD1
V gene: TRBV28

CDR3 DNA: TGTGCCACCAGTGTCGACAGCTACAATGAGCAGTTCTTC
CDR3 protein: CATSVDSYNEQFF
J gene: TRBJ2-1
clone size: .
D gene: .
V gene: TRBV24-1

CDR3 DNA: TGTGCCAGCTCAGACCTGGACAGTACAACTAATGAAAAACTGTTTTTT
CDR3 protein: CASSDLDSTTNEKLFF
J gene: TRBJ1-4
clone size: .
D gene: .
V gene: TRBV18